These T cell receptor beta chains were read from a single sample in a study of CD8+CD57+ T cells in acquired aplastic anemia. MiXCR, applied by TCRdb to the reads, yields one record per CDR3 protein. The sample includes 180,000 or so distinct CDR3 sequences, approximately 46% of them seen just once. What was sequenced was sorted CD4+, CD8+, or CD8+CD57+ T cells (not recorded which) from PBMCs. All receptors come from a human donor in good health. Each CDR3 is given with its conserved first and last residue. D genes are given only for firm matches. Some rows have no size entry. The others give once, few or many, or a class for an expanded clone.

clone size: .; J gene: TRBJ2-7; D gene: TRBD1; V gene: TRBV20-1; CDR3 DNA: TGCAGTGCTAGAGAACCTCGGACAGGGGGCGCGTACGAGCAGTACTTC; CDR3 protein: CSAREPRTGGAYEQYF
clone size: few; J gene: TRBJ1-2; D gene: .; V gene: TRBV10-3; CDR3 DNA: TGTGCCATCAGTGGCGGGGGGAAAGACTATGGCTACACCTTC; CDR3 protein: CAISGGGKDYGYTF
clone size: .; J gene: TRBJ2-7; D gene: .; V gene: TRBV20-1; CDR3 DNA: TGCAGTGCTAGAGCTCACAAGGGAAACTACGAGCAGTACTTC; CDR3 protein: CSARAHKGNYEQYF
clone size: .; J gene: TRBJ2-5; D gene: .; V gene: TRBV6-6; CDR3 DNA: TGTGCCTGCGGAGAGACCCAGTACTTC; CDR3 protein: CACGETQYF
clone size: .; J gene: TRBJ2-5; D gene: .; V gene: TRBV10-3; CDR3 DNA: TGTGCCAGCAGCCACAATTGGGCAGGGGAACAAGAGACCCAGTACTTC; CDR3 protein: CASSHNWAGEQETQYF
clone size: many; J gene: TRBJ2-3; D gene: TRBD1; V gene: TRBV2; CDR3 DNA: TGTGCCAGCAGGGGGACAGTGGGGGATACGCAGTATTTT; CDR3 protein: CASRGTVGDTQYF
clone size: few; J gene: TRBJ2-7; D gene: .; V gene: TRBV7-9; CDR3 DNA: TGTGCCAGCAGCTTTATGTACGAGCAGTACTTC; CDR3 protein: CASSFMYEQYF
clone size: .; J gene: TRBJ1-1; D gene: .; V gene: TRBV9; CDR3 DNA: TGTGCCAGCAGCGTAGGGTGGGACACTGAAGCTTTCTTT; CDR3 protein: CASSVGWDTEAFF
clone size: .; J gene: TRBJ1-3; D gene: .; V gene: TRBV18; CDR3 DNA: TGTGCCAGCTCACCACCGCCTGGAAACACCATATATTTT; CDR3 protein: CASSPPPGNTIYF
clone size: few; J gene: TRBJ1-5; D gene: TRBD1; V gene: TRBV10-2; CDR3 DNA: TGCGCCAGCAGCATCGACAGGGGCGGCCAGCCCCAGCATTTT; CDR3 protein: CASSIDRGGQPQHF
clone size: .; J gene: TRBJ1-2; D gene: .; V gene: TRBV5-6; CDR3 DNA: TGTGCCAGCAGCTCATGGACATTCGGGAACTATGGCTACACCTTC; CDR3 protein: CASSSWTFGNYGYTF